This T cell receptor (beta chain) was recorded in a study of beta chain features in type 1 diabetes. Findings of the study overall: Resolution of whether HLA type affects TCRB rearrangement was not achieved here. Possible PCR preference for shorter templates applied equally to patients and controls. High-TCR-expressing cells could be over-represented by cDNA sequencing.

This clone was seen only a few times. Its specificity is unknown. Germline lookup yields CDR1 SNHLY and CDR2 FYNNEI. The CDR3 has 15 amino acids. V lost 8 bases to trimming and J lost 1 base; unmatched junction nucleotides: 9. Isolated RNA was reverse transcribed in full, so expressed TCRB transcripts were sequenced. Only in-frame clones appear in the TCRdb table, and some are missing; sequencing was by immunoSEQ multiplex PCR. The profile shows about 330,000 clones, 8% to 13% of them singletons. V is TRBV2 and J is TRBJ2-3, with 7 bases identical to TRBD2. This receptor was obtained from a woman under 40 in good health. Specimen: naive CD4+ T cells from blood. CDR3 region: CASRRAGEGTDTQYF. CDR3 bases: TGTGCCAGCCGCCGCGCGGGGGAGGGCACAGATACGCAGTATTTT.